The next 27 T cell receptor beta chains were all read from a single sample in a study of regulatory T cells in long-lasting Graves disease. Investigators prepared the TCR beta libraries by applying iRepertoire HTBI primers and Arm-PCR of CDR3 regions. TCRdb re-analysed the multiplex PCR reads in MiXCR, keeping a single row per CDR3 protein. The sample yields roughly 260,000 distinct CDR3 sequences, approximately 20% seen once. Noted time point: newly diagnosed GD, antithyroid drugs for less than 3 months. After RNA was extracted from PBMCs, the TCR library was made from it. The same sample was also used in a study of T cells in Graves' hyperthyroidism and ophthalmopathy.

Sequencing was performed on peripheral blood mononuclear cells (PBMCs), taken at new diagnosis, from a patient treated with antithyroid drugs. Receptor source: a woman aged 25 to 39 with Graves disease.

This clonotype was detected ten times or more. This chain links TRBV18 with TRBJ1-1; 7 bases line up with TRBD1. The CDR3 sequence is 13 residues long. Germline CDR1 and CDR2: KGHSH and LQKENI. The V gene end was trimmed by 3 bases and the J gene end by 7 bases; junction bases not matched to a gene: 5. CDR3 DNA sequence: TGTGCCAGCTCACCGAACCGGGACAGTGAAGCTTTCTTT. It is translated as CASSPNRDSEAFF.

This clonotype was detected a few times. The rearrangement links TRBV19 to TRBJ1-5; no reliable D call. Germline V gene lookup returns CDR1 LNHDA and CDR2 SQIVND (reference sequence). Between the trimmed V and J ends, which lost 10 bases and 3 bases, there was a span of 13 bases. This CDR3 is 13 amino acids long. The CDR3 protein is CATKERNNQPQHF. The CDR3 region has the DNA TGTGCCACAAAGGAGCGGAACAATCAGCCCCAGCATTTT.

This clonotype appeared many times. The chain has TRBV19 and TRBJ1-5; D remains unclear. The CDR3 is 13 residues long. The germline CDR1 and CDR2 sequences are LNHDA and SQIVND (reference sequence). Trimming removed 3 bases from V and 6 bases from J, with 9 bases in between. The CDR3: CASSIMRTQPQHF. DNA for the CDR3: TGTGCCAGTAGTATTATGAGGACTCAGCCCCAGCATTTT.

About this clonotype: This may be a read error, as it is one base from a much larger clone. V is TRBV6-2 or TRBV6-3 and J is TRBJ2-3; no firm D call. V gave up 5 bases and J gave up 0 bases, with 9 bases separating them. This CDR3 contains 14 residues. Germline CDR1 is MNHEY and CDR2 is SVGEGT. This CDR3 reads CASSDVASTDTQYF. The CDR3 bases are TGTGCCAGCAGTGACGTGGCTAGCACAGATACGCAGTATTTT.

Worth noting for this clonotype: The likely explanation is a read error, given a far larger clone one base away. The genes are TRBV20-1 and TRBJ2-1; a possible D gene is TRBD2 (6 bases). CDR1 and CDR2 from the germline V gene are DFQATT and SNEGSKA (reference sequence). This CDR3 comprises 11 residues. Trimming cost V 6 bases and J 10 bases, with 13 bases left between them. CDR3 DNA: TGCAGTGCCAGACTAGACTACGAGCAGTTCTTC. Amino acid sequence: CSARLDYEQFF.

This clonotype was counted at least ten times. The rearrangement links TRBV6-1 to TRBJ2-3; TRBD1 agrees at 9 bases. Germline CDR1 reads MNHNS; CDR2 reads SASEGT. J gave up 0 bases and V 8 bases, and 6 bases lay outside the gene matches. CDR3 length equals 15 residues. The CDR3 coding sequence is TGTGCCAGCGGAATACAGGGGGCTAGCACAGATACGCAGTATTTT. It encodes CASGIQGASTDTQYF.

This clonotype was picked up a small number of times. J is TRBJ1-1 and V is TRBV20-1; a weak D match, TRBD1 (5 bases). The CDR3 covers 11 residues. Germline values: CDR1 DFQATT, CDR2 SNEGSKA (reference sequence). V was clipped by 3 bases and J by 4 bases, with 6 bases between them. The CDR3 DNA follows: TGCAGTGCTAGGGGGGGCACTGAAGCTTTCTTT. This encodes CSARGGTEAFF.

For this clonotype: Since a far larger clone is one base different, this is likely a read error. The chain employs TRBV7-2 and TRBJ2-3; 15 nucleotides align to TRBD2. The J call could be wrong; TRBJ2-1 is a better fit for the DNA end. The CDR3 consists of 17 residues. The germline V gene encodes CDR1 SGHTA and CDR2 FQGNSA. The CDR3 DNA sequence: TGTGCCAGCAGCCCACATAGGTCTGGGACTAGCGGGAGGGAGCAGTTCTTC. Translating it yields CASSPHRSGTSGREQFF.

This clonotype was found many times. This chain links TRBV5-1 with TRBJ2-2, with 9 bases identical to TRBD2. Germline trimming cut 0 bases from V and 4 bases from J; bases unmatched to any gene: 7. Germline V gives CDR1 SGHRS, CDR2 YFSETQ. This CDR3 is built from 17 residues. The CDR3 loop reads CASSLVPAGGATGELFF. CDR3 in DNA: TGCGCCAGCAGCTTGGTCCCAGCGGGGGGCGCCACCGGGGAGCTGTTTTTT.

This clonotype was counted many times. The junction departs from the called germline gene at one end, perhaps through a read error. This chain uses TRBV5-4 with TRBJ1-4; no clear D gene. Germline V gene lookup returns CDR1 SGHNT and CDR2 YYREEE (reference sequence). The CDR3 extends over 15 amino acids. The DNA of the CDR3 is TGCGCCAGCAGCCAACTGGGAGAGGATGGTGAAAAACTGTTTTTT. Translation gives CASSQLGEDGEKLFF.

This clonotype was seen ten or more times. The chain employs TRBV12-3 or TRBV12-4 and TRBJ1-1, with D possibly being TRBD1 (5 bases). CDR3 length equals 13 residues. Between the trimmed V and J ends, which lost 7 bases and 4 bases, there was a span of 13 bases. The CDR3 DNA sequence: TGTGCCAGCACCCCCGGGGGGGGCACTGAAGCTTTCTTT. Its protein product is CASTPGGGTEAFF.

The rearrangement uses TRBV12-5 and TRBJ1-6; D not certain. From germline, CDR1 is LGHNT and CDR2 FRNRAP. Trimming took 8 bases from V and 9 from J, leaving 14 bases between them. This CDR3 has 13 amino acids. CDR3 nucleotide sequence: TGTGCTAGTAGCCCGGCGCGATTTTCACCCCTCCACTTT. It translates to CASSPARFSPLHF.

This clonotype was picked up a small number of times. A read error is likely here: a far larger clone is one base away. The conserved phenylalanine or tryptophan normally closing the CDR3 is absent here, so this likely arose from a read error. This chain connects TRBV7-2 to TRBJ1-3; D is unclear. V gave up 8 bases and J gave up 2 bases, with 13 bases separating them. CDR3 size: 14 residues. Germline values: CDR1 SGHTA, CDR2 FQGNSA. The CDR3 is CASGLQRTGNTIYL. CDR3 sequence (DNA): TGTGCCAGCGGTTTACAACGGACTGGAAACACCATATATTTA.

The chain combines TRBV3-1 with TRBJ2-3; a weak D match, TRBD2 (6 bases). CDR1 is LGHDT, CDR2 YNNKEL, per germline (reference sequence). CDR3 length: 17 residues. Trimming stripped 0 bases from V and 9 bases from J, with 22 bases between. CDR3 in amino acids: CASSQEGTQVRGTTQYF. CDR3 nucleotide sequence: TGTGCCAGCAGCCAAGAGGGGACCCAAGTCCGGGGGACCACGCAGTATTTT.

This clonotype was seen a handful of times. The CDR3 DNA sequence: TGTGCCAGTAGTATCTCCACAGGGGGCTGGAATCAGCCCCAGCATTTT. Its protein product is CASSISTGGWNQPQHF. The V and J genes are TRBV19 and TRBJ1-5; 9 nucleotides agree with TRBD1. The V segment lost 3 bases and the J segment 4 bases; nucleotides outside the gene matches: 7. CDR1 LNHDA and CDR2 SQIVND come from the germline V gene (reference sequence). The length of the CDR3 is 16 residues.

This clonotype was observed many times. This chain joins TRBV20-1 and TRBJ2-5; D not certain. The V end was cut by 6 bases, the J end by 4 bases, with 18 bases between. There are 14 residues in the CDR3. The germline gives CDR1 DFQATT, CDR2 SNEGSKA (reference sequence). CDR3 bases: TGCAGTGCCATCCCTACGTTTGGGCCAGAGACCCAGTACTTC. It yields the protein CSAIPTFGPETQYF.

This clonotype has ten or more counts. This rearrangement joins TRBV5-1 to TRBJ2-5; D perhaps matches TRBD1 (6 bases). Germline V CDR1 and CDR2: SGHRS, YFSETQ. This CDR3 comprises 15 residues. Trimming shortened V by 2 bases and J by 5 bases, and 16 bases separated the two germline ends. Here the CDR3 DNA reads TGCGCCAGCAGCTTTGGGTCAGGGGAGTTCGAGACCCAGTACTTC. Protein product: CASSFGSGEFETQYF.

The chain combines TRBV20-1 with TRBJ1-1; D remains unclear. The CDR3 sequence is 14 residues long. In germline, CDR1 is DFQATT, CDR2 SNEGSKA (reference sequence). The V and J ends lost 3 bases and 0 bases respectively, with 11 bases between them. The CDR3 spells CSASRGAVNTEAFF. Written as DNA, the CDR3 is TGCAGTGCTAGTCGAGGTGCCGTGAACACTGAAGCTTTCTTT.

As regards this clonotype: With a much larger clone just one base away, this may be a read error. The V gene is TRBV6-2 or TRBV6-3, the J gene TRBJ2-5; the D is unclear. Trimming removed 8 bases at V and 1 base at J, with 14 bases between. The CDR3 is 14 amino acids. Germline V CDR1 and CDR2: MNHEY, SVGEGT. The DNA of the CDR3 is TGTGCCAGCGTGAGGTCGAGGAGCCAAGAGACCCAGTACTTC. It specifies CASVRSRSQETQYF.

This clonotype has a count of ten or more. This rearrangement joins TRBV2 to TRBJ1-1, with D uncertain. Trimming took 8 bases from V and 0 from J, leaving 13 bases between them. Germline CDR1 is SNHLY and CDR2 is FYNNEI. This CDR3 has 14 residues. CDR3 sequence: CASLEDGLNTEAFF. In DNA form, the CDR3 reads TGTGCCAGCTTAGAAGACGGACTGAACACTGAAGCTTTCTTT.

This sequence joins TRBV13 and TRBJ2-5, with TRBD2 matching over 11 bases. The CDR3 has 16 amino acids. Germline CDR1 reads PRHDT; CDR2 reads FYEKMQ (reference sequence). J gave up 3 bases and V 5 bases, and 8 bases lay outside the gene matches. In DNA, the CDR3 is TGTGCCAGCAGCGACCCTAGCGGGGGGCCAAAAGAGACCCAGTACTTC. This translates into CASSDPSGGPKETQYF.

The chain carries TRBV6-1 and TRBJ2-5; 7 bases fit TRBD1. Germline V gene lookup returns CDR1 MNHNS and CDR2 SASEGT. This CDR3 comprises 15 residues. With V trimmed by 8 bases and J by 3 bases, 12 bases remained unmatched. DNA for the CDR3: TGTGCCAGCCGCCCCGGGACAGAAACCAAAGAGACCCAGTACTTC. It specifies CASRPGTETKETQYF.

This clonotype appeared many times. The rearrangement uses TRBV4-1 and TRBJ1-1, with D possibly TRBD1 on 5 matching bases. V gave up 0 bases and J gave up 3 bases, with 11 bases separating them. The CDR3 totals 15 residues. Germline V CDR1 and CDR2: MGHRA, YSYEKL. Written as DNA, the CDR3 is TGCGCCAGCAGCCAAGATCGCGGGGGGGACACTGAAGCTTTCTTT. It codes for CASSQDRGGDTEAFF.

This clonotype was detected ten times or more. V usage is TRBV5-1 and J usage is TRBJ1-6, with TRBD1 matching over 8 bases. The CDR3 has 15 residues. J gave up 10 bases and V 4 bases, and 10 bases lay outside the gene matches. CDR1 SGHRS and CDR2 YFSETQ come from the germline V gene. The DNA of the CDR3 is TGCGCCAGCAGCGCACGGACAGGGACGGGATCACCCCTCCACTTT. This codes for CASSARTGTGSPLHF.

This clonotype was observed at least ten times. The DNA for the CDR3 is TGCAGTGCTCTAACGGGGGGGCACTCCTACGAGCAGTACTTC. This gives the protein CSALTGGHSYEQYF. The chain joins TRBV20-1 to TRBJ2-7, with 8 bases fitting TRBD2. This CDR3 has 14 residues. Germline trimming cut 5 bases from V and 0 bases from J; bases unmatched to any gene: 6. Germline CDR1 and CDR2: DFQATT and SNEGSKA (reference sequence).

Many counts were recorded for this clonotype. The chain couples TRBV5-6 to TRBJ2-7; D gene uncertain. V lost 0 bases and J 2 bases, leaving 9 bases between the germline ends. This CDR3 comprises 14 residues. Per the germline V gene, CDR1 is SGHDT and CDR2 is YYEEEE. CDR3 bases: TGTGCCAGCAGCTTGGTCTATGGCACCTACGAGCAGTACTTC. Translated, it gives CASSLVYGTYEQYF.

At least ten counts were recorded for this clonotype. The chain has TRBV5-4 and TRBJ2-5; TRBD1 might be the D (5 bases). Between the trimmed V and J ends, which lost 0 bases and 5 bases, there was a span of 11 bases. CDR1 SGHNT and CDR2 YYREEE come from the germline V gene (reference sequence). CDR3 length equals 14 residues. The CDR3 region has the DNA TGTGCCAGCAGCTTGGCAGGGAACGATGAGACCCAGTACTTC. It codes for CASSLAGNDETQYF.